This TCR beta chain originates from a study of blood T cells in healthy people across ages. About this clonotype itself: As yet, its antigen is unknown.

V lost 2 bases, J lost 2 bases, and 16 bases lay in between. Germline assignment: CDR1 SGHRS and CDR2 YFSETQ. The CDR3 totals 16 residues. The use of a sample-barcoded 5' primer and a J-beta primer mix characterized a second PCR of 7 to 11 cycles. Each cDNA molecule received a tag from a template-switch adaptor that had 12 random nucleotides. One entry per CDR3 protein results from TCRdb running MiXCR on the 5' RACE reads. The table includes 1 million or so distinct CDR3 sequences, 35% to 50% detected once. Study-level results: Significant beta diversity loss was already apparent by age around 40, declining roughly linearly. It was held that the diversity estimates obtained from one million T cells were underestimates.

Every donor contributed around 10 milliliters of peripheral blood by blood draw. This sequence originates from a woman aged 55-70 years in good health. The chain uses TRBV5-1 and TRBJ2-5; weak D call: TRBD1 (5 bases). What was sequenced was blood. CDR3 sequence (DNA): TGCGCCAGCAGCTTAGATACAGGCGGTCCGCAAGAGACCCAGTACTTC. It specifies CASSLDTGGPQETQYF.